The 27 T cell receptor beta chains listed next were all sequenced from one sample in a study of cytomegalovirus exposure and HLA in healthy donors. 13 Jbeta primers and 60 Vbeta primers were used for the PCR. Produced via immunoSEQ multiplex PCR; TCRdb's table is partial and in-frame only. The profile covers 100,000 or so clones, with 75% to 85% appearing a single time and 5% to 6.5% taken by the ten largest. Sequencing was done on a sample of PBMCs. All receptors come from a man between 18 and 29 years old in good health and CMV-seronegative.

The V gene is TRBV30, the J gene TRBJ2-5; D perhaps matches TRBD1 (7 bases). The CDR3 covers 12 residues. Germline loops: CDR1 GTSNPN, CDR2 SVGIG (reference sequence). V lost 7 bases and J lost 5, with 14 bases in between. The CDR3 here is CASQGGLETQYF. CDR3 sequence (DNA): TGTGCCTCGCAGGGGGGTTTGGAGACCCAGTACTTC.

V and J are TRBV29-1 and TRBJ2-1, with 9 bases that match TRBD2. Germline-derived CDR1 and CDR2 are SQVTM and ANQGSEA. V trimming: 6 bases; J trimming: 7 bases; junction bases outside the gene matches: 4. The CDR3 sequence is 12 residues long. The DNA for the CDR3 is TGCAGCGTGCGGGAGGGCCGTAATGAGCAGTTCTTC. It yields the protein CSVREGRNEQFF.

This clone was seen a single time. The chain is built from TRBV18 and TRBJ1-1, with D unclear. Germline V CDR1 and CDR2: KGHSH, LQKENI. This CDR3 region has 16 residues. Trimming removed 3 bases from V and 3 bases from J, with 17 bases in between. The CDR3 sequence is CASSPTTSASDTEAFF. CDR3 in DNA: TGTGCCAGCTCACCCACGACATCCGCGTCCGACACTGAAGCTTTCTTT.

The chain has TRBV15 and TRBJ1-4; D remains unclear. CDR1 and CDR2 from the germline V gene are LNHNV and YYDKDF (reference sequence). The germline V and J ends were trimmed by 0 bases and 4 bases, with 12 bases remaining between them. The CDR3 totals 16 residues. CDR3 residues: CATSREIPGINEKLFF. CDR3 coding DNA: TGTGCCACCAGCAGAGAGATACCGGGGATTAATGAAAAACTGTTTTTT.

The CDR3 here is CASSVADEQFF. The CDR3 bases are TGCGCCAGCAGTGTAGCCGATGAGCAGTTCTTC. The chain couples TRBV10-2 to TRBJ2-1; no reliable D call. Germline values: CDR1 WSHSY, CDR2 SAAADI. The CDR3 length is 11 residues. Trimming removed 4 bases from V and 8 bases from J, with 6 bases in between.

The rearrangement joins TRBV11-2 to TRBJ1-1, with TRBD1 matching 7 bases. Germline V gene lookup returns CDR1 SGHAT and CDR2 FQNNGV. The junction had 15 bases not matched to a gene; V was cut back by 6 bases and J by 11 bases. The CDR3 has 14 amino acids. CDR3 residues: CASSYQTGTVGAFF. CDR3 in DNA: TGTGCCAGCAGTTATCAGACAGGGACTGTGGGGGCTTTCTTT.

J is TRBJ1-1 and V is TRBV5-1, with 7 bases fitting TRBD1. The CDR3 extends over 14 amino acids. Unmatched junction bases numbered 2, after V lost 0 bases and J lost 3 bases. Germline CDR1 SGHRS, CDR2 YFSETQ. The CDR3 protein is CASSLGGGDTEAFF. The DNA of the CDR3 is TGCGCCAGCAGCTTGGGAGGGGGCGACACTGAAGCTTTCTTT.

The chain has TRBV27 and TRBJ2-1, with a weak D call TRBD2 (6 bases). With 10 bases removed from V and 5 bases from J, the gap between germline ends came to 21 bases. CDR3 length: 15 residues. Per the germline V gene, CDR1 is MNHEY and CDR2 is SMNVEV (reference sequence). The CDR3 nucleotides read TGTGCCACCCACGGATTTCGGGAGAACGACAATGAGCAGTTCTTC. The encoded protein is CATHGFRENDNEQFF.

This clone has just a few counts. The chain combines TRBV4-1 with TRBJ1-1, with D possibly TRBD1 on 6 matching bases. Trimming cost V 3 bases and J 8 bases, with 19 bases left between them. CDR3 length: 15 residues. Germline-derived CDR1 and CDR2 are MGHRA and YSYEKL. CDR3 loop: CASSHAGQGTKEAFF. The CDR3 DNA reads TGCGCCAGCAGCCACGCCGGGCAGGGGACTAAGGAAGCTTTCTTT.

The chain employs TRBV4-1 and TRBJ1-6; D is unclear. The CDR3 spans 15 residues. Germline values: CDR1 MGHRA, CDR2 YSYEKL. Trimming left V 4 bases short and J 7 bases short, with 14 bases between. The CDR3 loop is CASSRVDRGNSPLHF. The CDR3 coding sequence is TGCGCCAGCAGCCGGGTAGACCGAGGGAATTCACCCCTCCACTTT.

The chain employs TRBV28 and TRBJ1-2, with D possibly TRBD1 on 6 matching bases. Germline CDR1 and CDR2: MDHEN and SYDVKM. The V end lost 8 bases, the J end lost 4 bases, and 17 bases lay between the germline ends. This CDR3 spans 14 amino acids. The chain's CDR3 is CASPGEGGIYGYTF. As DNA, the CDR3 is TGTGCCAGCCCAGGGGAGGGGGGGATCTATGGCTACACCTTC.

The chain joins TRBV7-9 to TRBJ2-3; D gene unclear. V was cut by 1 base and J by 0 bases, with 14 bases left in between. The CDR3 totals 17 residues. Germline CDR1 and CDR2: SEHNR and FQNEAQ (reference sequence). As DNA, the CDR3 is TGTGCCAGCAGCTTAGAACTCGGCGGAGCGAGCACAGATACGCAGTATTTT. Translated: CASSLELGGASTDTQYF.

This chain uses TRBV6-5 with TRBJ1-1; D unresolved. Germline CDR1 reads MNHEY; CDR2 reads SVGAGI. The CDR3 contains 13 residues. V was clipped by 5 bases and J by 1 base, with 8 bases between them. CDR3 in amino acids: CASSRTANTEAFF. The CDR3 region has the DNA TGTGCCAGCAGTAGGACTGCGAACACTGAAGCTTTCTTT.

Details on this clone: An end of the junction differs from the germline gene, which may be a read error. The rearrangement joins TRBV18 to TRBJ1-2, with TRBD1 as a possible D gene (5 bases). CDR1 KGHSH and CDR2 LQKENI come from the germline V gene. The CDR3 loop spans 14 amino acids. The CDR3 reads CASSPQEGAEGYTF. The CDR3 nucleotides are TGTGCCAGTTCACCACAGGAAGGGGCGGAGGGCTACACCTTC.

This clone was seen only a few times. The same CDR3 is also encoded by other DNA sequences in this sample. The chain is built from TRBV6-6 and TRBJ2-6, with D possibly TRBD1 on 6 matching bases. Trimming shortened V by 0 bases and J by 1 base, and 7 bases separated the two germline ends. Germline V lookup: CDR1 MNHNY, CDR2 SVGAGI (reference sequence). The CDR3 is 16 amino acids. DNA for the CDR3: TGTGCCAGCAGTTACTCGAGGGGGTCTGGGGCCAACGTCCTGACTTTC. It is translated as CASSYSRGSGANVLTF.

The chain is built from TRBV27 and TRBJ1-1, with a weak D call TRBD1 (5 bases). This CDR3 comprises 15 residues. Germline values: CDR1 MNHEY, CDR2 SMNVEV (reference sequence). V gave up 5 bases and J gave up 5 bases, with 18 bases separating them. The chain's CDR3 is CASSRGEGIRTEAFF. The DNA for the CDR3 is TGTGCCAGCAGTAGAGGGGAGGGTATACGGACTGAAGCTTTCTTT.

The rearrangement uses TRBV9 and TRBJ2-1; 7 nucleotides line up with TRBD1. The germline gives CDR1 SGDLS, CDR2 YYNGEE. V lost 0 bases to trimming and J lost 5 bases; unmatched junction nucleotides: 5. The CDR3 runs 15 residues. The CDR3 region has the DNA TGTGCCAGCAGCGTAGCTCAGACAGGGCACAATGAGCAGTTCTTC. Protein: CASSVAQTGHNEQFF. The variable domain in full, with the rest retrieved from reference TRBV9 and TRBJ2-1, is DSGVTQTPKHLITATGQRVTLRCSPRSGDLSVYWYQQSLDQGLQFLIQYYNGEERAKGNILERFSAQQFPDLHSELNLSSLELGDSALYFCASSVAQTGHNEQFFGPGTRLTVL.

J is TRBJ1-1 and V is TRBV7-8; 8 bases match TRBD1. J lost 6 bases, V lost 3 bases, and 6 bases had no gene match. Germline assignment: CDR1 SGHVS and CDR2 FQNEAQ. The CDR3 loop spans 14 amino acids. The CDR3 nucleotides are TGTGCCAGCAGCTTCAGGACAGGGATTGCTGAAGCTTTCTTT. Protein: CASSFRTGIAEAFF.

The gene calls are TRBV7-3 and TRBJ2-7; 9 nucleotides match TRBD2. CDR3 length: 15 amino acids. After removal of 5 bases from V and 0 bases from J, the junction contained 5 bases not matched to a gene. Germline CDR1 SGHTA, CDR2 FQGTGA. CDR3 bases: TGTGCCAGCAGCAGAGCTAGCGGGAACTCCTACGAGCAGTACTTC. Protein: CASSRASGNSYEQYF.

J is TRBJ1-2 and V is TRBV29-1, with D possibly matching TRBD1 (6 bases). CDR3 size: 13 residues. V dropped 7 bases and J dropped 0 bases, with 12 bases sitting between them. The V gene's germline CDR1 is SQVTM and CDR2 ANQGSEA. CDR3 coding DNA: TGCAGCGCCTGGGACAATACTAACTATGGCTACACCTTC. It translates to CSAWDNTNYGYTF.

The sample holds one count of this clone. The rearrangement links TRBV7-2 to TRBJ2-2; 12 bases align to TRBD2. Germline assignment: CDR1 SGHTA and CDR2 FQGNSA. The CDR3 runs to 16 residues. Germline trimming cut 5 bases from V and 7 bases from J; bases unmatched to any gene: 8. DNA for the CDR3: TGTGCCAGCAGCGCCCGACTAGCGGGAGCGAACGGGGAGCTGTTTTTT. Protein sequence: CASSARLAGANGELFF.

This rearrangement joins TRBV5-8 to TRBJ1-2, with D possibly matching TRBD1 (5 bases). V shed 4 bases and J shed 4 bases, with 14 bases lying between them. This CDR3 contains 14 residues. Germline values: CDR1 SGHTS, CDR2 YDEGEE. The CDR3 DNA is TGTGCCAGCAGCACCCCGGGGACTTTCTATGGCTACACCTTC. As protein: CASSTPGTFYGYTF.

Remarks on this clone: At one end the junction does not follow the germline gene, possibly because of a read error. J is TRBJ1-1 and V is TRBV7-9; D might be TRBD1 (6 bases). The germline V gene has CDR1 SEHNR and CDR2 FQNEAQ (reference sequence). CDR3 length: 13 amino acids. For the CDR3, the DNA is TGTTCCAGCAGCTTAGGGGGGGGGACTGAAGCTTTCTTT. This codes for CSSSLGGGTEAFF.

The chain joins TRBV7-9 to TRBJ1-1; TRBD1 might be the D (6 bases). CDR3 length: 15 residues. CDR1 and CDR2 from the germline V gene are SEHNR and FQNEAQ (reference sequence). Trimming stripped 2 bases from V and 0 bases from J, with 10 bases between. CDR3 sequence: CASSLRGIMNTEAFF. CDR3 nucleotide sequence: TGTGCCAGCAGCTTAAGGGGGATCATGAACACTGAAGCTTTCTTT.

This chain uses TRBV5-6 with TRBJ1-3, with D uncertain. CDR1 SGHDT and CDR2 YYEEEE come from the germline V gene. Trimming took off 1 base at V and 2 bases at J, with 7 bases between the two ends. The length of the CDR3 is 14 residues. The CDR3 loop is CASSLRQAGNTIYF. The DNA of the CDR3 is TGTGCCAGCAGCTTGAGGCAGGCTGGAAACACCATATATTTT.

This chain connects TRBV27 to TRBJ2-7; 7 bases agree with TRBD1. Germline trimming cut 0 bases from V and 6 bases from J; bases unmatched to any gene: 2. Germline CDR1 is MNHEY and CDR2 is SMNVEV (reference sequence). The CDR3 has 13 amino acids. CDR3 nucleotides: TGTGCCAGCAGTTTATCGACAGGGCTCGAGCAGTACTTC. Its protein product is CASSLSTGLEQYF.

The gene calls are TRBV28 and TRBJ1-5; 7 bases match TRBD1. The trim removed 6 bases at V and 0 bases at J, leaving 5 bases unmatched. Germline V gene sequence: CDR1 MDHEN, CDR2 SYDVKM. CDR3 length equals 15 residues. CDR3 region: CASSRTGYSNQPQHF. The CDR3 DNA reads as TGTGCCAGCAGCAGGACAGGTTATAGCAATCAGCCCCAGCATTTT. Using reference TRBV28 and TRBJ1-5 for the parts outside the CDR3, the full variable domain is DVKVTQSSRYLVKRTGEKVFLECVQDMDHENMFWYRQDPGLGLRLIYFSYDVKMKEKGDIPEGYSVSREKKERFSLILESASTNQTSMYLCASSRTGYSNQPQHFGDGTRLSIL.